This is a list of T cell receptor beta chains from one sample in a study of blood T cell repertoires in COVID-19. Some clones are missing from TCRdb's copy, which holds only in-frame ones; the method was immunoSEQ multiplex PCR. The sample includes about 75,000 clones, roughly 86% of them seen just once. The sample was peripheral blood. All receptors come from a woman between 45 and 65 years old with acute or convalescent COVID-19. CDR3s include the opening cysteine and the closing phenylalanine or tryptophan. The D gene is left open where the match is weak. Part of the rows lack a size; the others show once, few, many or a class for expanded clones.

d_call,v_call,clone_size,j_call,cdr3_aa,cdr3_nt
.,TRBV4-3,.,TRBJ1-3,CASSQDLGSGNTIYF,TGCGCCAGCAGCCAAGATCTAGGCTCTGGAAACACCATATATTTT
TRBD1,TRBV19,.,TRBJ1-2,CASSIRRTGGVGYTF,TGTGCCAGTAGTATCCGAAGGACAGGCGGTGTCGGCTACACCTTC
.,TRBV14,.,TRBJ1-1,CASSTPSSPYPTEAFF,TGTGCCAGCAGCACCCCCTCCTCCCCCTACCCCACTGAAGCTTTCTTT
.,TRBV10-1,.,TRBJ2-7,CASSSDSGSYEQYF,TGCGCCAGCAGTTCGGACAGTGGCTCCTACGAGCAGTACTTC
TRBD2,TRBV20-1,.,TRBJ2-7,CSASSASGKGEQYF,TGCAGTGCTAGTTCGGCTAGCGGGAAGGGCGAGCAGTACTTC
.,TRBV5-1,.,TRBJ1-6,CASSLQGNNSPLHF,TGCGCCAGCAGCCTTCAGGGAAATAATTCACCCCTCCACTTT
.,TRBV28,few,TRBJ2-6,CASRSSSTGANVLTF,TGTGCCAGCAGATCTTCTAGTACTGGGGCCAACGTCCTGACTTTC
TRBD1,TRBV7-9,.,TRBJ2-3,CASSQLPGQGFTDTQYF,TGTGCCAGCAGCCAACTCCCGGGACAGGGATTCACAGATACGCAGTATTTT
TRBD1,TRBV18,.,TRBJ2-7,CASSPRDRVREQYF,TGTGCCAGCTCACCAAGGGACAGGGTGAGGGAGCAGTACTTC
.,TRBV5-5,few,TRBJ1-2,CASSLGGTGHYGYTF,TGTGCCAGCAGCCTGGGAGGTACAGGGCACTATGGCTACACCTTC
TRBD1,TRBV6-5,.,TRBJ2-7,CASRPDRGLYEQYF,TGTGCCAGCAGACCAGACAGGGGGCTTTACGAGCAGTACTTC
.,TRBV27,.,TRBJ2-2,CASSISSERRSTGELFF,TGTGCCAGCAGTATTTCCTCGGAGAGGAGAAGTACCGGGGAGCTGTTTTTT
TRBD1,TRBV6-6,.,TRBJ1-4,CASSTVDRVDEKLFF,TGTGCCAGCAGTACCGTGGACAGGGTGGATGAAAAACTGTTTTTT
TRBD1,TRBV19,.,TRBJ1-6,CASSIGTGGNSPLHF,TGTGCCAGTAGTATAGGGACAGGCGGTAATTCACCCCTCCACTTT
TRBD1,TRBV5-1,few,TRBJ1-2,CASSLYTRGTGDGYTF,TGCGCCAGCAGCTTGTATACCAGAGGGACAGGGGATGGCTACACCTTC
.,TRBV15,.,TRBJ1-2,CATSRDRVNYGYTF,TGTGCCACCAGCAGAGACAGGGTTAACTATGGCTACACCTTC
.,TRBV19,.,TRBJ1-5,CASSLTEGQPQHF,TGTGCCAGTAGTTTGACTGAAGGACAGCCCCAGCATTTT
TRBD1,TRBV19,.,TRBJ2-3,CASRRDRGTDTQYF,TGTGCCAGTAGGCGGGACAGGGGCACAGATACGCAGTATTTT
.,TRBV30,.,TRBJ2-1,CAWSALYNEQFF,TGTGCCTGGAGTGCCCTTTACAATGAGCAGTTCTTC
.,TRBV2,.,TRBJ1-1,CASSEFRNTEAFF,TGTGCCAGCAGTGAATTTAGAAACACTGAAGCTTTCTTT
TRBD1,TRBV6-2/TRBV6-3,.,TRBJ1-5,CASSYTGGQPQHF,TGTGCCAGCAGTTATACAGGGGGTCAGCCCCAGCATTTT
TRBD2,TRBV10-3,.,TRBJ2-1,CAISESKTSGGEQFF,TGTGCCATCAGTGAGTCGAAGACTAGCGGGGGGGAGCAGTTCTTC
TRBD1,TRBV2,few,TRBJ1-6,CASSEMTGLLPLHF,TGTGCCAGCAGTGAAATGACAGGGCTCTTACCCCTCCACTTT
.,TRBV18,.,TRBJ1-5,CASSPRQVSIGQPQHF,TGTGCCAGCTCACCACGGCAGGTATCTATAGGCCAGCCCCAGCATTTT
TRBD2,TRBV19,once,TRBJ2-1,CASTWTSGSSEQFF,TGTGCCAGTACCTGGACTAGCGGGAGTAGTGAGCAGTTCTTC
.,TRBV5-4,.,TRBJ2-7,CASSFGAYEQYF,TGTGCCAGCAGCTTTGGAGCTTACGAGCAGTACTTC
.,TRBV7-9,.,TRBJ2-3,CASSYWPGLKTDTQYF,TGTGCCAGCAGCTATTGGCCGGGACTGAAAACAGATACGCAGTATTTT
TRBD2,TRBV19,.,TRBJ2-1,CASSRASGGEQFF,TGTGCCAGTAGTAGGGCTAGCGGGGGGGAGCAGTTCTTC
TRBD1,TRBV5-1,.,TRBJ1-1,CASNGQGNTEAFF,TGCGCCAGCAACGGACAGGGGAACACTGAAGCTTTCTTT
.,TRBV15,.,TRBJ2-3,CATSREGPGGPDTQYF,TGTGCCACCAGCAGAGAAGGGCCAGGGGGGCCAGATACGCAGTATTTT
.,TRBV9,.,TRBJ1-6,CASSVDRGLRDNSPLHF,TGTGCCAGCAGCGTAGATCGGGGTCTAAGGGATAATTCACCCCTCCACTTT
.,TRBV5-1,.,TRBJ2-7,CASSLGPKSYEQYF,TGCGCCAGCAGCTTGGGCCCGAAGAGCTACGAGCAGTACTTC
TRBD1,TRBV2,.,TRBJ2-3,CARSTTGEMDTQYF,TGTGCCAGAAGTACGACAGGGGAGATGGATACGCAGTATTTT
.,TRBV7-9,.,TRBJ2-1,CASSRHQAWQFF,TGTGCCAGCAGCCGACACCAAGCCTGGCAGTTCTTC
TRBD1,TRBV7-9,.,TRBJ1-1,CASSHPNGQDVPTEAFF,TGTGCCAGCAGCCACCCGAATGGACAGGACGTGCCCACTGAAGCTTTCTTT
.,TRBV18,.,TRBJ2-3,CASSPWTQSTDTQYF,TGTGCCAGCTCACCTTGGACACAAAGCACAGATACGCAGTATTTT
TRBD1,TRBV13,once,TRBJ1-1,CASSSNSGGTEAFF,TGTGCCAGCAGCTCAAATTCAGGGGGCACTGAAGCTTTCTTT
TRBD2,TRBV10-3,once,TRBJ2-4,CAISESGTSYIQYF,TGTGCCATCAGTGAGTCCGGGACTAGTTACATTCAGTACTTC
.,TRBV5-1,.,TRBJ2-2,CASSSTVNTGELFF,TGCGCCAGCAGCTCGACAGTGAACACCGGGGAGCTGTTTTTT
TRBD2,TRBV7-2,.,TRBJ2-7,CASSRTSGTYEQYF,TGTGCCAGCAGCCGGACTAGCGGGACCTACGAGCAGTACTTC
TRBD1,TRBV2,.,TRBJ2-7,CASSEQGETYEQYF,TGTGCCAGCAGCGAACAGGGGGAAACCTACGAGCAGTACTTC
TRBD2,TRBV28,.,TRBJ2-1,CASSSSRPGRGYYNEQFF,TGTGCCAGCAGTTCATCCCGGCCTGGGCGGGGGTACTACAATGAGCAGTTCTTC
.,TRBV2,.,TRBJ2-2,CASVRRSTGELFF,TGTGCCAGTGTTCGTCGGTCAACCGGGGAGCTGTTTTTT
.,TRBV5-4,.,TRBJ2-3,CASSFESGDTQYF,TGTGCCAGCAGCTTCGAGTCAGGAGATACGCAGTATTTT
TRBD1,TRBV15,.,TRBJ1-6,CATRLGQGNSPLHF,TGTGCCACCAGGCTGGGACAGGGAAATTCACCCCTCCACTTT
TRBD2,TRBV14,.,TRBJ2-7,CASSQVRVLADSYEQYF,TGTGCCAGCAGCCAAGTGCGCGTACTAGCGGACAGCTACGAGCAGTACTTC
.,TRBV5-1,.,TRBJ2-4,CASSFAAGGTKNIQYF,TGCGCCAGCAGCTTTGCGGCAGGGGGGACCAAAAACATTCAGTACTTC
.,TRBV5-1,.,TRBJ2-3,CASSLHRNTDTQYF,TGCGCCAGCAGCTTGCACAGGAACACAGATACGCAGTATTTT
TRBD1,TRBV2,.,TRBJ2-5,CATLTGGRETQYF,TGTGCCACTCTGACAGGGGGCCGGGAGACCCAGTACTTC
TRBD1,TRBV6-5,once,TRBJ1-2,CASSYTRQGRDTF,TGTGCCAGCAGTTACACGAGACAGGGAAGAGACACCTTC
.,TRBV11-2,few,TRBJ1-5,CASSPLLGAGNQPQHF,TGTGCCAGCAGCCCCTTATTGGGGGCAGGCAATCAGCCCCAGCATTTT
.,TRBV18,.,TRBJ1-2,CASSPDSSNYGYTF,TGTGCCAGCTCACCAGACAGTTCTAACTATGGCTACACCTTC
TRBD2,TRBV24-1,.,TRBJ2-7,CATSDPGTSYEQYF,TGTGCCACCAGTGATCCTGGGACTAGCTACGAGCAGTACTTC
.,TRBV15,.,TRBJ1-2,CATSRDPAGDGYTF,TGTGCCACCAGCAGAGATCCGGCAGGGGATGGCTACACCTTC
TRBD1,TRBV29-1,few,TRBJ1-1,CSVGQGLANTEAFF,TGCAGCGTTGGACAGGGGTTGGCGAACACTGAAGCTTTCTTT
.,TRBV18,.,TRBJ1-6,CASSPEASNSPLHF,TGTGCCAGCTCACCGGAAGCGAGTAATTCACCCCTCCACTTT
TRBD1,TRBV19,.,TRBJ1-6,CASSNTGTGERNSPLHF,TGTGCCAGTAGTAATACCGGGACAGGGGAGCGGAATTCACCCCTCCACTTT
.,TRBV2,once,TRBJ1-2,CASSESGHYGYTF,TGTGCCAGCAGTGAAAGCGGACACTATGGCTACACCTTC
.,TRBV3-1/TRBV3-2,once,TRBJ1-6,CASSQDPALYSPLHF,TGTGCCAGCAGCCAAGATCCTGCCCTATATTCACCCCTCCACTTT
.,TRBV30,.,TRBJ1-3,CAWSLPSLDGNTIYF,TGTGCCTGGAGTCTACCCTCCTTAGATGGAAACACCATATATTTT